Shown below are 10 T cell receptor beta chains from a single sample sequenced in a study of response to subunit inactivated influenza vaccine. Using its own MiXCR run on the RT-PCR reads, TCRdb lists one record per CDR3 protein. The table has approximately 730,000 distinct CDR3 sequences, roughly 13% seen once; the top ten hold around 7%. This specimen consisted of PBMCs from blood, obtained 14 days before vaccination. The receptors come from a middle-aged man who received an inactivated influenza vaccine.

The chain has TRBV10-3 and TRBJ2-3; TRBD2 agrees at 10 bases. The CDR3 runs to 14 residues. Germline CDR1 ENHRY, CDR2 SYGVKD. V lost 5 bases to trimming and J lost 3 bases; unmatched junction nucleotides: 2. CDR3 bases: TGTGCCATCAGTAGCGGGGGGGCAACAGATACGCAGTATTTT. This sequence encodes CAISSGGATDTQYF.

This clonotype was observed a few times. The chain is built from TRBV20-1 and TRBJ1-4; D is perhaps TRBD1 (6 bases). CDR1 is DFQATT and CDR2 is SNEGSKA in the germline V gene (reference sequence). The ends were cut back, 6 bases at V and 7 bases at J, with 15 bases in the middle. CDR3 length: 13 residues. CDR3: CSAERRGVEKLFF. The CDR3 DNA follows: TGCAGTGCCGAGAGGAGGGGGGTTGAAAAACTGTTTTTT.

This clonotype was detected only a few times. The chain links TRBV10-3 to TRBJ2-1, with 8 bases that match TRBD1. V was clipped by 6 bases and J by 1 base; unmatched bases: 5. Germline V gene lookup returns CDR1 ENHRY and CDR2 SYGVKD. The CDR3 covers 15 residues. The CDR3 here is CAISQQGGSYNEQFF. The CDR3 DNA reads as TGTGCCATCAGCCAACAGGGGGGATCCTACAATGAGCAGTTCTTC.

This clonotype turned up a few times. One end of the junction does not line up with germline, which may come from a read error. CDR3: CASSFRDAQYF. CDR3 nucleotides: TGTGCCAGCAGCTTTAGAGATGCGCAGTATTTT. This chain connects TRBV7-2 to TRBJ2-3; D uncertain. Germline CDR1 reads SGHTA; CDR2 reads FQGNSA. CDR3 length: 11 amino acids.

The chain is built from TRBV20-1 and TRBJ2-1; 10 bases align to TRBD2. V trimming: 3 bases; J trimming: 8 bases; junction bases outside the gene matches: 13. The CDR3 sequence is 16 residues long. Germline V CDR1 and CDR2: DFQATT, SNEGSKA (reference sequence). For the CDR3, the DNA is TGCAGTGCTAGTGGGGCCGGGACTAGCGTTCTAGATGAGCAGTTCTTC. Encoded protein: CSASGAGTSVLDEQFF.

The chain has TRBV7-9 and TRBJ2-3; D possibly corresponds to TRBD1 (6 bases). The CDR3 length is 16 residues. Germline loops: CDR1 SEHNR, CDR2 FQNEAQ (reference sequence). The V and J ends lost 5 bases and 6 bases respectively, with 21 bases between them. The CDR3 protein is CASSQTGNPLKDTQYF. The CDR3 coding sequence is TGTGCCAGCAGCCAAACAGGGAACCCCTTAAAGGATACGCAGTATTTT.

The chain combines TRBV29-1 with TRBJ1-6, with a weak D call TRBD1 (6 bases). The germline CDR1 and CDR2 sequences are SQVTM and ANQGSEA. The CDR3 sequence is 16 residues long. V lost 7 bases and J lost 5, with 21 bases in between. CDR3 nucleotide sequence: TGCAGCGGCACCGGGACACCCCAAACCAATAATTCACCCCTCCACTTT. Encoded protein: CSGTGTPQTNNSPLHF.

This sequence joins TRBV10-3 and TRBJ2-3; tentative D call: TRBD1 (6 bases). The CDR3 has 14 residues. CDR1 and CDR2 (germline): ENHRY, SYGVKD. V lost 7 bases to trimming and J lost 2 bases, with 13 bases between them. CDR3 region: CAINPGHHTDTQYF. CDR3 nucleotide sequence: TGTGCCATCAATCCGGGACATCACACAGATACGCAGTATTTT.

The chain is built from TRBV29-1 and TRBJ2-5, with 9 bases fitting TRBD2. Germline V CDR1 and CDR2: SQVTM, ANQGSEA. The J segment lost 5 bases and the V segment lost 2 bases, leaving 6 bases of the junction unmatched. The CDR3 consists of 14 residues. The CDR3 DNA reads TGCAGCGTTGAAAGCGGGGGGCGCGGGGAGACCCAGTACTTC. This gives the protein CSVESGGRGETQYF.

This chain joins TRBV29-1 and TRBJ2-4, with D perhaps being TRBD1 or TRBD2 (5 bases each). CDR3 length: 12 residues. Germline CDR1 reads SQVTM; CDR2 reads ANQGSEA. Trimming removed 2 bases at V and 9 bases at J, with 11 bases between. CDR3 in amino acids: CSVELVRGIQYF. The CDR3 DNA is TGCAGCGTTGAACTCGTGAGGGGCATTCAGTACTTC. Variable domain in full (rest from reference TRBV29-1 and TRBJ2-4): SAVISQKPSRDICQRGTSLTIQCQVDSQVTMMFWYRQQPGQSLTLIATANQGSEATYESGFVIDKFPISRPNLTFSTLTVSNMSPEDSSIYLCSVELVRGIQYFGAGTRLSVL.